One and the same sample provided the 5 T cell receptor beta chains below, sequenced in a study of shared clonotypes between healthy human individuals. Sequencing used immunoSEQ multiplex PCR; TCRdb keeps in-frame clones, though not all of them. The sample has more than 500,000 clones, approximately 95% seen once. Sequencing was carried out using naive CD4+ T cells sorted from blood. Documented subset: CD45RA+ positively selected. These receptors came from a woman in her twenties or thirties in good health.

This clone appeared once. The chain couples TRBV6-6 to TRBJ2-6; D gene ambiguous. Germline loops: CDR1 MNHNY, CDR2 SVGAGI (reference sequence). The CDR3 totals 15 residues. Trimming removed 0 bases from V and 0 bases from J, with 3 bases in between. CDR3 coding DNA: TGTGCCAGCAGTTACTCGCCCTCTGGGGCCAACGTCCTGACTTTC. It encodes CASSYSPSGANVLTF.

About this clone: One end of the junction does not line up with germline, which may come from a read error. The same CDR3 arises from other DNA sequences in this sample as well. This rearrangement joins TRBV20-1 to TRBJ2-1; D remains ambiguous. Germline values: CDR1 DFQATT, CDR2 SNEGSKA (reference sequence). The CDR3 covers 10 residues. The CDR3 DNA is TGCAGTGCTTCCTCCAATGAGCAGTTCTTC. Its protein product is CSASSNEQFF.

J is TRBJ2-7 and V is TRBV7-2, with 8 nucleotides matching TRBD2. CDR3 size: 15 residues. After removal of 5 bases from V and 4 bases from J, the junction contained 10 bases not matched to a gene. From germline, CDR1 is SGHTA and CDR2 FQGNSA. The CDR3 nucleotides read TGTGCCAGCAGCCCCGCCGGCGGGAGGCAGTACGAGCAGTACTTC. Its protein product is CASSPAGGRQYEQYF.

A single count supports this clone. In DNA, the CDR3 is TGTGCCTGGAGTGGCCCCCGTTCGGCTAGCCCATCCGGTAATGAGCAGTTCTTC. Translated: CAWSGPRSASPSGNEQFF. The chain employs TRBV30 and TRBJ2-1; D is possibly TRBD2 (5 bases). Germline V CDR1 and CDR2: GTSNPN, SVGIG (reference sequence). There are 18 residues in the CDR3. V was shortened by 1 base and J by 7 bases, with 26 bases between the two germline ends.

V gene TRBV27 combines with J gene TRBJ2-7; 11 bases line up with TRBD2. The J segment lost 4 bases and the V segment lost 5 bases, leaving 10 bases of the junction unmatched. Germline CDR1 is MNHEY and CDR2 is SMNVEV (reference sequence). This CDR3 region has 16 residues. The CDR3 DNA reads as TGTGCCAGCAGTGACACTAGCGGGGGCCGACTGTACGAGCAGTACTTC. Its protein product is CASSDTSGGRLYEQYF.